This T cell receptor beta chain was sequenced during a study of CD4+ T cells in melanoma. CDR3 size: 13 residues. Trimming cost V 5 bases and J 0 bases, with 7 bases left between them. CDR1 is LGHNA and CDR2 is YNFKEQ in the germline V gene. The protocol was immunoSEQ multiplex PCR, while the TCRdb copy is restricted to in-frame clones and leaves out a portion. The repertoire consists of 9,500 or so clones, with around two thirds occurring once and the leading ten covering around 24%. Study-wide points: Reportedly, melanoma neoantigen-specific CD4+ T cells showed varied differentiation states. CD8+ T cell, macrophage and B cell function reportedly correlated with neoantigen-specific CD4+ T cells.

This clone was seen a handful of times. The antigen remains unidentified. The sequenced sample was cells from a culture (not recorded whether cultured in vitro). The J gene is TRBJ1-2, the V gene TRBV4-2; D remains unclear. The TCR sequence derives from a human donor with melanoma. This CDR3 reads CASSFLANYGYTF. DNA of the CDR3: TGTGCCAGCAGCTTTTTGGCTAACTATGGCTACACCTTC.